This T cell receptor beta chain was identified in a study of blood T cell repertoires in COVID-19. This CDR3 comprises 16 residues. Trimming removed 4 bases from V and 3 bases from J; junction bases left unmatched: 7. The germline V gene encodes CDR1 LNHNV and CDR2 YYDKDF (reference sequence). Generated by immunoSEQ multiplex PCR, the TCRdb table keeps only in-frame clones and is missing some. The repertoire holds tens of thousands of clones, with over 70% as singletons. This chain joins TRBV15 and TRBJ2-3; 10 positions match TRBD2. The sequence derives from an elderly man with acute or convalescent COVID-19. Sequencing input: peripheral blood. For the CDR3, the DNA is TGTGCCACCAGCATGCGGGGACTAGCGATAACAGATACGCAGTATTTT. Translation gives CATSMRGLAITDTQYF.